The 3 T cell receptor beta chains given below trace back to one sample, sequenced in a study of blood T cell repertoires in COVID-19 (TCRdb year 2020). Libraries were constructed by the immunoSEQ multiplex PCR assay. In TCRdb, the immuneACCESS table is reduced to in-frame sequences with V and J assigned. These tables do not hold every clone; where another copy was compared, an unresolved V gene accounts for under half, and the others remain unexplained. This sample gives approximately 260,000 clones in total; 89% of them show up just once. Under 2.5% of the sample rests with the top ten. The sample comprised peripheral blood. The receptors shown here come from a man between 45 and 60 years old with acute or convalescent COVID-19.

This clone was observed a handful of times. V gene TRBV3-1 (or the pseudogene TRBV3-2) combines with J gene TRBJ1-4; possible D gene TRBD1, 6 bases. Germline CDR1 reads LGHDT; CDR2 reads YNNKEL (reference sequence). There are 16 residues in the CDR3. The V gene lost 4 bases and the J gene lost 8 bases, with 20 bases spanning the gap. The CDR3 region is CASSPGALRGEEKLFF. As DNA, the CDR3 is TGTGCCAGCAGCCCAGGGGCATTGAGGGGAGAGGAAAAACTGTTTTTT.

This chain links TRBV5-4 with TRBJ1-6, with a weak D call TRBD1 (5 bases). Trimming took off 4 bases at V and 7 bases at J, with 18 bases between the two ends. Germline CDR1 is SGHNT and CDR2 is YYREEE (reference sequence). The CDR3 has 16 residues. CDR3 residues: CASSLRGGATNSPLHF. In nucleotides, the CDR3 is TGTGCCAGCAGCCTTCGGGGAGGGGCCACCAATTCACCCCTCCACTTT. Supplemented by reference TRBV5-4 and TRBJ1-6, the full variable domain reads ETGVTQSPTHLIKTRGQQVTLRCSSQSGHNTVSWYQQALGQGPQFIFQYYREEENGRGNFPPRFSGLQFPNYSSELNVNALELDDSALYLCASSLRGGATNSPLHFGNGTRLTVT.

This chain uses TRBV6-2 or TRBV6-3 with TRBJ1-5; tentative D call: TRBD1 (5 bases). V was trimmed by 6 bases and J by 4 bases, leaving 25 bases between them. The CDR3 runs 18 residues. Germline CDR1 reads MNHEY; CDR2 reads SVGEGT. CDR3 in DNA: TGTGCCAGCAGCCCTATGGGGGGTTGGACCTCGGGAAATCAGCCCCAGCATTTT. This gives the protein CASSPMGGWTSGNQPQHF.